These 23 T cell receptor beta chains were all obtained from the same sample, sequenced in a study of a mutant IDH1 vaccine in newly diagnosed glioma (dated by TCRdb to the early 2020s). According to the study, the label for this sample's time point signals: baseline, week 1 (first vaccination visit). Read against the paper, the sample's treatment or condition label means: pre-vaccination baseline after standard-of-care therapy. Receptor amplification or capture employed the immunoSEQ multiplex PCR assay. TCRdb re-hosts the immuneACCESS table, in-frame sequences only. Its copies lack some clones; in the studies checked, an unresolved V gene accounts for under half of them, and the cause for the rest is not known. Here the sample has tens of thousands of clones; around 80% occur a single time. About 21% of the sample belongs to the ten largest clones. The sample was PBMCs, taken from a glioma patient treated with radiotherapy, temozolomide or both. These receptors originate from a man between 25 and 39 years old with glioma.

This chain links TRBV7-9 with TRBJ2-1, with TRBD2 identical over 8 bases. Germline CDR1 SEHNR, CDR2 FQNEAQ (reference sequence). Trimming at V came to 4 bases and at J to 9 bases, leaving 5 bases not matched to a gene. The CDR3 length is 13 residues. The CDR3 region has the DNA TGTGCCAGCAGCTCCCGGCTAGCGGGTGAGCAGTTCTTC. Its protein is CASSSRLAGEQFF.

This sequence joins TRBV7-9 and TRBJ2-7, with D possibly TRBD1 on 5 matching bases. Germline V gene sequence: CDR1 SEHNR, CDR2 FQNEAQ (reference sequence). The CDR3 contains 13 residues. The V gene lost 9 bases and the J gene lost 0 bases, with 12 bases spanning the gap. CDR3 DNA sequence: TGTGCCAGTCTTGAAGACAGCTCCTACGAGCAGTACTTC. Translation gives CASLEDSSYEQYF.

The chain couples TRBV30 to TRBJ1-5; no clear D gene. The CDR3 is 13 residues long. The germline CDR1 and CDR2 sequences are GTSNPN and SVGIG (reference sequence). V lost 2 bases and J 4 bases, leaving 9 bases between the germline ends. The CDR3 region is CAWSHGGNQPQHF. The CDR3 nucleotides read TGTGCCTGGAGTCACGGTGGGAATCAGCCCCAGCATTTT.

CDR3 protein: CASSLAWDEQYF. CDR3 bases: TGCGCCAGCAGCTTGGCCTGGGACGAGCAGTACTTC. The chain couples TRBV5-1 to TRBJ2-7; D unresolved. The CDR3 totals 12 residues. Trimming cost V 0 bases and J 5 bases, with 6 bases left between them. The germline V gene has CDR1 SGHRS and CDR2 YFSETQ.

V and J are TRBV7-2 and TRBJ2-7; possible D gene TRBD2, 5 bases. This CDR3 is built from 15 residues. Per germline, CDR1 SGHTA and CDR2 FQGNSA. V was pared by 1 base and J by 5 bases, with 15 bases between. For the CDR3, the DNA is TGTGCCAGCAGCTTAGAAGCGGCCCTCTCTAACGAGCAGTACTTC. Translation gives CASSLEAALSNEQYF.

This clone appeared a single time. This chain joins TRBV28 and TRBJ1-2; the D gene is possibly TRBD1 (5 bases). Germline values: CDR1 MDHEN, CDR2 SYDVKM. The CDR3 is 13 residues long. Trimming took off 6 bases at V and 8 bases at J, with 16 bases between the two ends. Here the CDR3 DNA reads TGTGCCAGCAGCTTAGGGGCCGAATACGGCTACACCTTC. Translation: CASSLGAEYGYTF.

The rearrangement links TRBV19 to TRBJ1-1; D call uncertain. Trimming removed 5 bases at V and 3 bases at J, with 16 bases between. In germline, CDR1 is LNHDA, CDR2 SQIVND (reference sequence). The CDR3 is 15 amino acids. CDR3 nucleotides: TGTGCCAGTAGTTCTCTATCCGGGGTGGACACTGAAGCTTTCTTT. This gives the protein CASSSLSGVDTEAFF.

This sequence joins TRBV2 and TRBJ2-3; 7 bases are a match to TRBD1. With V trimmed by 6 bases and J by 3 bases, 3 bases remained unmatched. Germline V gives CDR1 SNHLY, CDR2 FYNNEI. CDR3 length equals 13 residues. CDR3 in amino acids: CASSDRVTDTQYF. The CDR3, as DNA: TGTGCCAGCAGCGACAGGGTAACAGATACGCAGTATTTT.

V and J are TRBV6-1 and TRBJ1-2; 7 bases align to TRBD1. This CDR3 has 14 residues. V shed 3 bases and J 5 bases; nucleotides not matched to a gene: 6. CDR1 is MNHNS and CDR2 is SASEGT in the germline V gene. The CDR3 coding sequence is TGTGCCAGCAGTGAGATGGCAGGGGGTTATGGCTACACCTTC. Protein: CASSEMAGGYGYTF.

This chain connects TRBV6-1 to TRBJ1-5, with D possibly TRBD1 on 5 matching bases. The CDR3 is 16 residues long. The germline V and J ends were trimmed by 0 bases and 2 bases, with 11 bases remaining between them. Germline V lookup: CDR1 MNHNS, CDR2 SASEGT. The CDR3 reads CASSEAQGEGNQPQHF. The DNA of the CDR3 is TGTGCCAGCAGTGAAGCTCAGGGCGAGGGCAATCAGCCCCAGCATTTT.

V is TRBV5-1 and J is TRBJ2-1, with 11 bases matching TRBD1. V lost 4 bases, J lost 7 bases, and 7 bases stayed unmatched. This CDR3 contains 15 residues. CDR1 SGHRS and CDR2 YFSETQ come from the germline V gene. CDR3 DNA sequence: TGCGCCAGCAGCGTGGACAGGGGGCGTGATAATGAGCAGTTCTTC. This codes for CASSVDRGRDNEQFF.

The rearrangement links TRBV29-1 to TRBJ1-1, with 7 bases identical to TRBD1. This CDR3 comprises 11 residues. Germline V gene lookup returns CDR1 SQVTM and CDR2 ANQGSEA. The V segment lost 6 bases and the J segment 4 bases; nucleotides outside the gene matches: 2. As DNA, the CDR3 is TGCAGCGTGGGGACAGCCACTGAAGCTTTCTTT. It is translated as CSVGTATEAFF.

This clone was counted a few times. The V and J genes are TRBV29-1 and TRBJ1-1; D remains ambiguous. Trimming stripped 5 bases from V and 3 bases from J, with 7 bases between. The CDR3 runs 11 residues. Germline lookup yields CDR1 SQVTM and CDR2 ANQGSEA. CDR3 region: CSVRRDTEAFF. CDR3 nucleotides: TGCAGCGTTAGAAGGGACACTGAAGCTTTCTTT.

This sequence joins TRBV28 and TRBJ2-7; possible D gene TRBD1, 6 bases. The V gene's germline CDR1 is MDHEN and CDR2 SYDVKM. V was shortened by 5 bases and J by 6 bases, with 14 bases between the two germline ends. CDR3 length equals 13 residues. The CDR3 DNA sequence: TGTGCCAGCAGTCTTAACACAGGGACCGAGCAGTACTTC. This translates into CASSLNTGTEQYF.

The J gene is TRBJ2-7, the V gene TRBV20-1; D gene ambiguous. V shed 7 bases and J shed 4 bases, with 11 bases lying between them. The CDR3 runs to 11 residues. CDR1 and CDR2 from the germline V gene are DFQATT and SNEGSKA (reference sequence). The CDR3 DNA reads as TGCAGTGTGAATACAGTTTACGAGCAGTACTTC. Translating gives CSVNTVYEQYF.

The chain uses TRBV29-1 and TRBJ2-7; D possibly matches TRBD1 or TRBD2 (5 bases each). CDR1 SQVTM and CDR2 ANQGSEA come from the germline V gene. V was cut by 4 bases and J by 6 bases, with 16 bases left in between. This CDR3 comprises 13 residues. CDR3 residues: CSVATAGTGEQYF. CDR3 bases: TGCAGCGTTGCGACTGCAGGGACGGGCGAGCAGTACTTC.

The chain recombines TRBV7-8 with TRBJ2-5; the match to TRBD1 covers 10 bases. The CDR3 is made up of 15 amino acids. V trimming: 5 bases; J trimming: 1 base; junction bases outside the gene matches: 4. CDR1 SGHVS and CDR2 FQNEAQ come from the germline V gene. CDR3 loop: CASSTDRGRQETQYF. The CDR3 DNA is TGTGCCAGCAGCACAGACAGGGGGCGCCAAGAGACCCAGTACTTC. Complete variable domain (other parts from reference TRBV7-8 and TRBJ2-5): GAGVSQSPRYKVAKRGQDVALRCDPISGHVSLFWYQQALGQGPEFLTYFQNEAQLDKSGLPSDRFFAERPEGSVSTLKIQRTQQEDSAVYLCASSTDRGRQETQYFGPGTRLLVL.

CDR3 sequence: CASSHRLAGIQYF. The CDR3 coding sequence is TGTGCCAGCAGCCACAGACTAGCGGGGATTCAGTACTTC. V and J are TRBV14 and TRBJ2-4, with TRBD2 matching 11 bases. The CDR3 runs 13 residues. Per the germline V gene, CDR1 is SGHDN and CDR2 is FVKESK. V gave up 3 bases and J gave up 10 bases; unmatched junction bases: 2.

The rearrangement links TRBV9 to TRBJ1-5, with D possibly being TRBD1 (6 bases). The ends were cut back, 2 bases at V and 7 bases at J, with 13 bases in the middle. Germline lookup yields CDR1 SGDLS and CDR2 YYNGEE. The CDR3 loop spans 14 amino acids. CDR3 loop: CASSVSGDGQPQHF. CDR3 in DNA: TGTGCCAGCAGCGTTTCAGGGGATGGCCAGCCCCAGCATTTT.

The chain recombines TRBV30 with TRBJ2-6; D is unclear. V gave up 2 bases and J gave up 2 bases, with 4 bases separating them. This CDR3 has 13 amino acids. Germline V CDR1 and CDR2: GTSNPN, SVGIG (reference sequence). The CDR3 region has the DNA TGTGCCTGGAGTCCCACTGGGGCCAACGTCCTGACTTTC. It yields the protein CAWSPTGANVLTF.

The rearrangement links TRBV15 to TRBJ1-4; the D is unclear. The germline gives CDR1 LNHNV, CDR2 YYDKDF (reference sequence). This CDR3 region has 13 residues. With 5 bases removed from V and 6 bases from J, the gap between germline ends came to 10 bases. CDR3 amino acids: CATSDFPDEKLFF. The CDR3 coding sequence is TGTGCCACCAGCGACTTCCCTGATGAAAAACTGTTTTTT.

This sequence joins TRBV9 and TRBJ2-2; D gene ambiguous. The V gene lost 0 bases and the J gene lost 0 bases, with 12 bases spanning the gap. This CDR3 has 17 amino acids. Germline-derived CDR1 and CDR2 are SGDLS and YYNGEE. Here the CDR3 reads CASSVAIPFANTGELFF. The CDR3 nucleotides are TGTGCCAGCAGCGTAGCGATCCCGTTCGCGAACACCGGGGAGCTGTTTTTT.

This clone was counted a single time. The V call is TRBV7-9, the J call TRBJ1-4, with D possibly being TRBD1 (6 bases). Germline loops: CDR1 SEHNR, CDR2 FQNEAQ (reference sequence). V lost 5 bases to trimming and J lost 2 bases, with 12 bases between them. The CDR3 length is 15 residues. The CDR3 protein is CASSPGGATNEKLFF. The CDR3 region has the DNA TGTGCCAGCAGCCCTGGGGGGGCGACTAATGAAAAACTGTTTTTT.